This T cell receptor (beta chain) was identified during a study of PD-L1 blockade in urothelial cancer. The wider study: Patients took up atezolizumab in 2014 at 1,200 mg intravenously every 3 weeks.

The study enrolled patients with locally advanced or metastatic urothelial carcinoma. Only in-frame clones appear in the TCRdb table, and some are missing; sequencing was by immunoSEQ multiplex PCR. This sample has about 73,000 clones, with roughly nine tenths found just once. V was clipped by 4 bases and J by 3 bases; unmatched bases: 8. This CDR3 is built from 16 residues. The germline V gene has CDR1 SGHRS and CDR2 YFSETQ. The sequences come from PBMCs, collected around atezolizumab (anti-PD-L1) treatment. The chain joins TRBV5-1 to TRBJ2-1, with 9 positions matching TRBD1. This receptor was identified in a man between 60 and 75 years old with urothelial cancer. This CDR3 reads CASSPVGTGNYNEQFF. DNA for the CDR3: TGCGCCAGCAGCCCGGTGGGGACAGGGAACTACAATGAGCAGTTCTTC.